Below are 30 T cell receptor beta chains sequenced from a single sample in a study of CD8 T cells in Susac syndrome. An amount of RNA that ranged from about 0.45 to 1 ug was reverse transcribed with random hexamers. One entry per CDR3 protein, called by TCRdb with MiXCR from the immunoSEQ multiplex PCR reads. This sample has more than 65,000 distinct CDR3 sequences, with just under 95% found just once. Sequencing was carried out using CD8+ T cells from PBMCs. Every receptor here comes from a human donor with multiple sclerosis.

This rearrangement joins TRBV28 to TRBJ2-3; TRBD1 matches 8 bases. Germline CDR1 MDHEN, CDR2 SYDVKM. The CDR3 length is 15 residues. V lost 5 bases and J lost 2; bases outside the gene matches: 6. CDR3 protein: CASSQGARATDTQYF. In nucleotides, the CDR3 is TGTGCCAGCAGTCAGGGGGCGCGAGCCACAGATACGCAGTATTTT.

V usage is TRBV20-1 and J usage is TRBJ2-7; no reliable D call. Trimming took 2 bases from V and 7 from J, leaving 15 bases between them. The V gene's germline CDR1 is DFQATT and CDR2 SNEGSKA (reference sequence). This CDR3 contains 13 residues. The CDR3 nucleotides are TGCAGTGCTAGAATTTTTGGGGTATGGGAGCAGTACTTC. This gives the protein CSARIFGVWEQYF.

V and J are TRBV2 and TRBJ2-1; 11 nucleotides align to TRBD2. The CDR3 has 15 residues. With V trimmed by 5 bases and J by 7 bases, 7 bases remained unmatched. The germline V gene has CDR1 SNHLY and CDR2 FYNNEI. CDR3 coding DNA: TGTGCCAGCAGTTATACTAGCGGGGGTAATAATGAGCAGTTCTTC. Its translation: CASSYTSGGNNEQFF.

The V gene is TRBV7-9, the J gene TRBJ2-1; the D is unclear. The V end lost 2 bases, the J end lost 0 bases, and 8 bases lay between the germline ends. Germline V gene data show CDR1 as SEHNR and CDR2 as FQNEAQ (reference sequence). This CDR3 has 15 amino acids. The CDR3 reads CASSLFLSSYNEQFF. DNA of the CDR3: TGTGCCAGCAGCTTATTCCTGAGCTCCTACAATGAGCAGTTCTTC.

The J gene is TRBJ2-1, the V gene TRBV29-1, with 7 bases lining up with TRBD2. V lost 6 bases to trimming and J lost 4 bases; unmatched junction nucleotides: 6. Germline V CDR1 and CDR2: SQVTM, ANQGSEA. The CDR3 runs 13 residues. The CDR3: CSVGRSDYNEQFF. Written as DNA, the CDR3 is TGCAGCGTCGGGAGGAGCGATTACAATGAGCAGTTCTTC.

This chain links TRBV30 with TRBJ2-2; D is possibly TRBD1 or TRBD2 (5 bases each). Germline CDR1 is GTSNPN and CDR2 is SVGIG (reference sequence). Trimming left V 1 base short and J 5 bases short, with 11 bases between. The CDR3 runs 14 residues. The CDR3 region has the DNA TGTGCCTGGAGTGACAGGCCGGGGACCGGGGAGCTGTTTTTT. This gives the protein CAWSDRPGTGELFF. Full variable domain (outside the CDR3, taken from reference TRBV30 and TRBJ2-2): SQTIHQWPATLVQPVGSPLSLECTVEGTSNPNLYWYRQAAGRGLQLLFYSVGIGQISSEVPQNLSASRPQDRQFILSSKKLLLSDSGFYLCAWSDRPGTGELFFGEGSRLTVL.

The gene calls are TRBV5-1 and TRBJ2-5; 10 bases align to TRBD1. The V gene's germline CDR1 is SGHRS and CDR2 YFSETQ. V gave up 4 bases and J gave up 5 bases; unmatched junction bases: 8. There are 15 residues in the CDR3. The CDR3 region has the DNA TGCGCCAGCAGCCCTGGGACAGGGGTATTGGAGACCCAGTACTTC. This translates into CASSPGTGVLETQYF.

This chain uses TRBV20-1 with TRBJ2-7; D is unclear. Trimming took 3 bases from V and 3 from J, leaving 6 bases between them. CDR3 length: 11 amino acids. Germline CDR1 and CDR2: DFQATT and SNEGSKA (reference sequence). This CDR3 is CSASRDYEQYF. The CDR3 nucleotides are TGCAGTGCTAGTCGAGACTACGAGCAGTACTTC.

V and J are TRBV19 and TRBJ1-1; no firm D call. Trimming stripped 1 base from V and 1 base from J, with 7 bases between. The V gene's germline CDR1 is LNHDA and CDR2 SQIVND (reference sequence). The CDR3 covers 14 residues. The CDR3 loop reads CASSIGPANTEAFF. The CDR3 DNA reads as TGTGCCAGTAGTATAGGCCCTGCGAACACTGAAGCTTTCTTT.

The rearrangement uses TRBV12-3 or TRBV12-4 and TRBJ1-1, with D tentatively TRBD1 (6 bases). V was clipped by 3 bases and J by 4 bases, with 9 bases between them. This CDR3 contains 13 residues. The CDR3 is CASSFTGSTEAFF. The CDR3, as DNA: TGTGCCAGCAGTTTCACAGGGTCCACTGAAGCTTTCTTT.

J is TRBJ2-3 and V is TRBV28, with D possibly TRBD1 on 6 matching bases. The CDR3 is made up of 16 amino acids. With 5 bases removed from V and 3 bases from J, the gap between germline ends came to 18 bases. Germline CDR1 reads MDHEN; CDR2 reads SYDVKM. CDR3 DNA sequence: TGTGCCAGCAGTCCCGATCAGGGGCGCCGGACAGATACGCAGTATTTT. Translated: CASSPDQGRRTDTQYF.

This clonotype appeared once. The chain links TRBV20-1 to TRBJ1-1; perhaps TRBD1 as D (5 bases). CDR1 and CDR2 (germline): DFQATT, SNEGSKA (reference sequence). The CDR3 consists of 14 residues. Trimming removed 6 bases from V and 0 bases from J, with 14 bases in between. CDR3 nucleotides: TGCAGTGCGGAGGGGTGGCAGCTGAACACTGAAGCTTTCTTT. It is translated as CSAEGWQLNTEAFF.

The CDR3 DNA reads as TGTGCCACCAGTGCGGGCAGCGTAGAGACCCAGTACTTC. Encoded protein: CATSAGSVETQYF. V gene TRBV24-1 combines with J gene TRBJ2-5; D is uncertain. V was cut by 5 bases and J by 4 bases, with 10 bases left in between. This CDR3 comprises 13 residues. CDR1 is KGHDR and CDR2 is SFDVKD in the germline V gene.

The J gene is TRBJ2-3, the V gene TRBV27; 12 bases align to TRBD2. With 3 bases clipped from V and 5 bases from J, the junction kept 6 bases outside the gene matches. There are 16 residues in the CDR3. Looked up from germline, CDR1 is MNHEY and CDR2 is SMNVEV (reference sequence). The CDR3 spells CASSFLAGGPGDTQYF. The CDR3 bases are TGTGCCAGCAGTTTTCTAGCGGGGGGGCCGGGAGATACGCAGTATTTT.

This chain links TRBV7-9 with TRBJ2-5; D call uncertain. There are 13 residues in the CDR3. Trimming left V 6 bases short and J 1 base short, with 9 bases between. Germline V gene data show CDR1 as SEHNR and CDR2 as FQNEAQ (reference sequence). In nucleotides, the CDR3 is TGTGCCAGCAGGTCGATCGTCCAAGAGACCCAGTACTTC. It codes for CASRSIVQETQYF.

The chain couples TRBV15 to TRBJ1-4, with D uncertain. Germline V CDR1 and CDR2: LNHNV, YYDKDF (reference sequence). There are 14 residues in the CDR3. V lost 1 base and J 7 bases, leaving 10 bases between the germline ends. CDR3 region: CATSRGEIVEKLFF. The CDR3 DNA follows: TGTGCCACCAGCAGAGGGGAGATTGTTGAAAAACTGTTTTTT.

This chain uses TRBV20-1 with TRBJ1-5; 10 bases fit TRBD1. Trimming took 5 bases from V and 6 from J; bases not matched to a gene: 10. The CDR3 spans 15 residues. From germline, CDR1 is DFQATT and CDR2 SNEGSKA (reference sequence). The chain's CDR3 is CSAPTGQGESQPQHF. The CDR3 DNA reads TGCAGTGCTCCCACCGGACAGGGGGAATCTCAGCCCCAGCATTTT.

The chain joins TRBV5-1 to TRBJ2-1; the D is unclear. Germline V gene sequence: CDR1 SGHRS, CDR2 YFSETQ. The CDR3 sequence is 13 residues long. Trimming stripped 3 bases from V and 4 bases from J, with 8 bases between. CDR3 residues: CASSYTEYNEQFF. Written as DNA, the CDR3 is TGCGCCAGCAGCTATACGGAATACAATGAGCAGTTCTTC.

The chain carries TRBV4-1 and TRBJ1-5, with no clear D. The CDR3 is 12 residues long. The V and J ends lost 4 bases and 6 bases respectively, with 7 bases between them. CDR1 MGHRA and CDR2 YSYEKL come from the germline V gene. The CDR3 coding sequence is TGCGCCAGCAGCCTAAATGGTCAGCCCCAGCATTTT. Its translation: CASSLNGQPQHF.

V and J are TRBV29-1 and TRBJ2-7, with 8 bases lining up with TRBD2. This CDR3 is 13 amino acids long. The germline gives CDR1 SQVTM, CDR2 ANQGSEA. V lost 6 bases to trimming and J lost 3 bases; unmatched junction nucleotides: 7. CDR3 in amino acids: CSVVSGVGYEQYF. For the CDR3, the DNA is TGCAGCGTAGTTAGCGGGGTAGGCTACGAGCAGTACTTC.

This chain links TRBV5-1 with TRBJ2-5; D gene uncertain. V lost 4 bases to trimming and J lost 3 bases, with 4 bases between them. CDR3 length equals 11 residues. CDR1 SGHRS and CDR2 YFSETQ come from the germline V gene. CDR3 loop: CASSDKETQYF. For the CDR3, the DNA is TGCGCCAGCAGCGATAAAGAGACCCAGTACTTC.

The chain combines TRBV7-9 with TRBJ1-4, with D possibly matching TRBD1 (6 bases). The germline CDR1 and CDR2 sequences are SEHNR and FQNEAQ (reference sequence). This CDR3 region has 15 residues. V was trimmed by 1 base and J by 7 bases, leaving 13 bases between them. CDR3 DNA sequence: TGTGCCAGCAGCTTAGAGGGGGACCCTAGTGAAAAACTGTTTTTT. Its protein is CASSLEGDPSEKLFF.

The chain carries TRBV28 and TRBJ1-2; D unclear. CDR1 MDHEN and CDR2 SYDVKM come from the germline V gene. The CDR3 consists of 14 residues. Trimming cost V 5 bases and J 4 bases, with 14 bases left between them. CDR3 DNA sequence: TGTGCCAGCAGTACCTTGAATAACCTCTATGGCTACACCTTC. As protein: CASSTLNNLYGYTF.

The CDR3 is CASSWDRGGSPLHF. The CDR3 DNA is TGTGCCAGCAGTTGGGACAGGGGTGGTTCACCCCTCCACTTT. This chain connects TRBV27 to TRBJ1-6; 10 bases agree with TRBD1. Germline V CDR1 and CDR2: MNHEY, SMNVEV (reference sequence). Losses at the gene ends were 4 bases for V and 9 bases for J; bases not matched to a gene: 3. There are 14 residues in the CDR3.

The chain is built from TRBV29-1 and TRBJ2-7, with 7 bases lining up with TRBD2. The junction had 6 bases not matched to a gene; V was cut back by 0 bases and J by 1 base. This CDR3 is 15 amino acids long. Germline loops: CDR1 SQVTM, CDR2 ANQGSEA. In nucleotides, the CDR3 is TGCAGCGTTGAAGATAAGTCTAGCGGATCCTACGAGCAGTACTTC. Protein: CSVEDKSSGSYEQYF.

This clonotype is a singleton in its sample. This chain joins TRBV5-1 and TRBJ2-5; 9 bases align to TRBD1. V gave up 4 bases and J gave up 5 bases; unmatched junction bases: 6. Germline V gives CDR1 SGHRS, CDR2 YFSETQ. The CDR3 totals 14 residues. CDR3 sequence (DNA): TGCGCCAGCAGCCAGGGACAGGGCCTGGAGACCCAGTACTTC. Amino acids: CASSQGQGLETQYF.

V usage is TRBV11-2 and J usage is TRBJ1-1, with a weak D call TRBD1 (5 bases). The CDR3 loop spans 15 amino acids. Germline assignment: CDR1 SGHAT and CDR2 FQNNGV. V lost 0 bases and J 3 bases, leaving 11 bases between the germline ends. CDR3 bases: TGTGCCAGCAGCTTAGATGGCGGGGCGGACACTGAAGCTTTCTTT. This sequence encodes CASSLDGGADTEAFF.

The chain uses TRBV29-1 and TRBJ2-7, with a tentative D call TRBD1 (6 bases). Germline V gene data show CDR1 as SQVTM and CDR2 as ANQGSEA. V gave up 4 bases and J gave up 3 bases, with 13 bases separating them. This CDR3 has 13 amino acids. The CDR3 sequence is CSVVIQGNYEQYF. The CDR3 DNA sequence: TGCAGCGTTGTGATACAGGGTAACTACGAGCAGTACTTC.

CDR3 loop: CASSDRDGDGYTF. CDR3 in DNA: TGTGCCAGCAGCGACAGGGACGGCGATGGCTACACCTTC. V and J are TRBV9 and TRBJ1-2; TRBD1 might be the D (6 bases). The CDR3 is 13 amino acids. V lost 3 bases, J lost 6 bases, and 12 bases lay in between. Germline V gene data show CDR1 as SGDLS and CDR2 as YYNGEE.

Only one count was recorded for this clonotype. The rearrangement links TRBV29-1 to TRBJ2-3; 9 bases line up with TRBD1. The germline V gene encodes CDR1 SQVTM and CDR2 ANQGSEA. There are 16 residues in the CDR3. V gave up 3 bases and J gave up 2 bases; unmatched junction bases: 9. CDR3 nucleotides: TGCAGCGTTGAGGCTGAGTGGGACAGGGACACAGATACGCAGTATTTT. It yields the protein CSVEAEWDRDTDTQYF.